The 32 T cell receptor beta chains in this list originate from one sample, sequenced in a study of blood T cell repertoires in COVID-19. Repertoires were generated with immunoSEQ multiplex PCR, while TCRdb's copy carries only in-frame clones and drops some. The sample shows roughly 280,000 clones, roughly 85% of them seen only once. Material for sequencing was peripheral blood. Every receptor here comes from an older woman with acute or convalescent COVID-19.

This chain uses TRBV6-6 with TRBJ1-2, with 7 bases identical to TRBD1. V gave up 3 bases and J gave up 12 bases; unmatched junction bases: 16. This CDR3 spans 15 amino acids. Germline V gene sequence: CDR1 MNHNY, CDR2 SVGAGI (reference sequence). The CDR3: CASSYSSLGQELNTF. DNA for the CDR3: TGTGCCAGCAGTTATTCGAGTCTAGGACAGGAGCTAAACACCTTC.

The chain has TRBV18 and TRBJ1-1; D gene ambiguous. Between the trimmed V and J ends, which lost 3 bases and 0 bases, there was a span of 14 bases. CDR1 KGHSH and CDR2 LQKENI come from the germline V gene. CDR3 length: 16 amino acids. Here the CDR3 reads CASSPARLTMNTEAFF. CDR3 sequence (DNA): TGTGCCAGCTCACCGGCACGGCTGACTATGAACACTGAAGCTTTCTTT.

The chain employs TRBV6-5 and TRBJ1-1; 7 positions match TRBD1. From germline, CDR1 is MNHEY and CDR2 SVGAGI. The J segment lost 0 bases and the V segment lost 6 bases, leaving 4 bases of the junction unmatched. The CDR3 has 14 amino acids. The DNA of the CDR3 is TGTGCCAGCAGATTCAGGGGGATGAACACTGAAGCTTTCTTT. The encoded protein is CASRFRGMNTEAFF.

This clone is a singleton in its sample. The chain links TRBV6-1 to TRBJ2-3, with TRBD2 matching 11 bases. V was pared by 3 bases and J by 0 bases, with 11 bases of the junction left unmatched. CDR3 length: 19 amino acids. CDR1 and CDR2 from the germline V gene are MNHNS and SASEGT. The CDR3 sequence is CASSEGSGGAKPSTDTQYF. The CDR3 nucleotides are TGTGCCAGCAGTGAGGGTAGCGGGGGGGCTAAGCCTAGCACAGATACGCAGTATTTT.

This chain connects TRBV23-1 to TRBJ2-5, with D perhaps matching TRBD1 (5 bases). TRBV23-1 is filed as an ORF, its function uncertain. This CDR3 has 17 amino acids. Between the trimmed V and J ends, which lost 4 bases and 3 bases, there was a span of 21 bases. The CDR3 DNA follows: TGCGCCAGCAGTCCGCGGCAGGGCAAAATCCGGAAAGAGACCCAGTACTTC. Protein sequence: CASSPRQGKIRKETQYF.

This chain joins TRBV30 and TRBJ1-1, with 11 bases lining up with TRBD1. V dropped 3 bases and J dropped 5; count of bases not matched to a gene: 5. CDR1 is GTSNPN, CDR2 SVGIG, per germline (reference sequence). CDR3 length equals 14 residues. The CDR3 sequence: CAWRLGTGGTEAFF. The CDR3 DNA sequence: TGTGCCTGGAGATTGGGGACAGGGGGGACTGAAGCTTTCTTT.

The chain employs TRBV30 and TRBJ1-5; 7 bases fit TRBD1. With 5 bases clipped from V and 4 bases from J, the junction kept 5 bases outside the gene matches. The CDR3 covers 13 residues. CDR1 GTSNPN and CDR2 SVGIG come from the germline V gene (reference sequence). CDR3 in DNA: TGTGCCTGGGGCGACAGGGAGAATCAGCCCCAGCATTTT. It specifies CAWGDRENQPQHF.

J is TRBJ1-4 and V is TRBV29-1; the D gene is possibly TRBD1 (5 bases). Trimming took 8 bases from V and 2 from J, leaving 9 bases between them. CDR3 size: 12 residues. CDR1 SQVTM and CDR2 ANQGSEA come from the germline V gene. The CDR3 region has the DNA TGCAGCAGCGGGGGGACTAATGAAAAACTGTTTTTT. Translating it yields CSSGGTNEKLFF.

This chain joins TRBV6-5 and TRBJ2-5, with TRBD1 identical over 7 bases. This CDR3 contains 13 residues. V was clipped by 9 bases and J by 6 bases; unmatched bases: 10. Germline V gene lookup returns CDR1 MNHEY and CDR2 SVGAGI. The CDR3 DNA follows: TGTGCCAGTGGCCCCAGCAGGGGGAAGACCCAGTACTTC. As protein: CASGPSRGKTQYF.

This chain connects TRBV19 to TRBJ2-1, with 8 bases aligning to TRBD1. Germline CDR1 is LNHDA and CDR2 is SQIVND (reference sequence). With 5 bases clipped from V and 4 bases from J, the junction kept 13 bases outside the gene matches. The CDR3 has 17 residues. Here the CDR3 DNA reads TGTGCCAGTAGTGCTTACCCCCCGGGACAGGCATACAATGAGCAGTTCTTC. It translates to CASSAYPPGQAYNEQFF.

The chain is built from TRBV24-1 and TRBJ1-5; TRBD1 matches at 9 bases. Trimming removed 9 bases from V and 3 bases from J; junction bases left unmatched: 11. Germline CDR1 KGHDR, CDR2 SFDVKD. The CDR3 has 16 amino acids. The CDR3, as DNA: TGTGCCACCCCCCCCGGGACAGGGCGGGTCAATCAGCCCCAGCATTTT. Its translation: CATPPGTGRVNQPQHF.

The V and J genes are TRBV7-9 and TRBJ1-2, with 7 nucleotides matching TRBD1. With 5 bases clipped from V and 0 bases from J, the junction kept 3 bases outside the gene matches. The CDR3 is 14 amino acids. The germline V gene has CDR1 SEHNR and CDR2 FQNEAQ (reference sequence). CDR3 amino acids: CASSRGTANYGYTF. In nucleotides, the CDR3 is TGTGCCAGCAGCCGAGGGACAGCTAACTATGGCTACACCTTC.

Comments on this clone: The junction and the germline gene differ at one end; a read error may be behind it. This rearrangement joins TRBV2 to TRBJ1-1; no clear D. Germline-derived CDR1 and CDR2 are SNHLY and FYNNEI. CDR3 length: 13 amino acids. This CDR3 is CASSSAEGGYNSF. The CDR3, as DNA: TGTGCCAGCAGTTCGGCTGAAGGCGGCTACAATTCATTT.

The rearrangement joins TRBV5-5 to TRBJ1-5; TRBD1 matches at 7 bases. Unmatched junction bases numbered 6, after V lost 1 base and J lost 5 bases. Looked up from germline, CDR1 is SGHKS and CDR2 is YYEKEE (reference sequence). The CDR3 consists of 15 residues. Here the CDR3 reads CASSLQTGLDQPQHF. CDR3 sequence (DNA): TGTGCCAGCAGCTTGCAGACAGGGCTGGATCAGCCCCAGCATTTT.

This chain connects TRBV7-2 to TRBJ1-5; TRBD1 is a possible D gene (6 bases). Germline CDR1 is SGHTA and CDR2 is FQGNSA. The CDR3 length is 16 residues. With 1 base removed from V and 1 base from J, the gap between germline ends came to 11 bases. The CDR3 protein is CASSLVTGASNQPQHF. The CDR3 DNA reads as TGTGCCAGCAGCTTAGTGACAGGAGCGAGCAATCAGCCCCAGCATTTT.

The genes are TRBV4-1 and TRBJ2-3; 9 positions agree with TRBD1. CDR1 and CDR2 (germline): MGHRA, YSYEKL. CDR3 length equals 16 residues. Unmatched junction bases numbered 3, after V lost 2 bases and J lost 0 bases. The CDR3 is CASSQFGTGSTDTQYF. DNA of the CDR3: TGCGCCAGCAGCCAATTTGGGACAGGGAGCACAGATACGCAGTATTTT.

The genes are TRBV15 and TRBJ1-2; 7 positions match TRBD1. The CDR3 length is 14 residues. Germline V gene sequence: CDR1 LNHNV, CDR2 YYDKDF (reference sequence). Unmatched junction bases numbered 7, after V lost 1 base and J lost 8 bases. The CDR3 nucleotides are TGTGCCACCAGCAGAGGCGACAGGGCAGGAGGCTACACCTTC. Its translation is CATSRGDRAGGYTF.

V gene TRBV5-1 combines with J gene TRBJ2-5; D is perhaps TRBD1 (7 bases). V was cut by 2 bases and J by 4 bases, with 12 bases left in between. Germline V gene lookup returns CDR1 SGHRS and CDR2 YFSETQ. The CDR3 contains 14 residues. CDR3 nucleotides: TGCGCCAGCAGCTTAGGACAGGAGGGAGAGACCCAGTACTTC. Translating it yields CASSLGQEGETQYF.

The chain recombines TRBV24-1 with TRBJ2-7; D is undetermined. V was shortened by 4 bases and J by 3 bases, with 6 bases between the two germline ends. The length of the CDR3 is 12 residues. From germline, CDR1 is KGHDR and CDR2 SFDVKD. The DNA for the CDR3 is TGTGCCACCAGTGACCCTAACTACGAGCAGTACTTC. This codes for CATSDPNYEQYF.

This clone has a handful of counts. The chain joins TRBV2 to TRBJ1-1; perhaps TRBD1 as D (5 bases). The CDR3 has 13 amino acids. Trimming shortened V by 6 bases and J by 3 bases, and 11 bases separated the two germline ends. CDR1 is SNHLY and CDR2 is FYNNEI in the germline V gene. CDR3: CASSLSRDTEAFF. CDR3 nucleotide sequence: TGTGCCAGCAGCCTCAGCAGGGACACTGAAGCTTTCTTT.

V gene TRBV24-1 combines with J gene TRBJ2-5; 10 bases agree with TRBD1. The junction had 6 bases not matched to a gene; V was cut back by 10 bases and J by 5 bases. Germline V gene data show CDR1 as KGHDR and CDR2 as SFDVKD. CDR3 length: 13 residues. The CDR3 DNA reads TGTGCCACGAGGGACAGGGGAGGGGAGACCCAGTACTTC. Encoded protein: CATRDRGGETQYF.

The chain employs TRBV7-2 and TRBJ1-2; maybe TRBD1 (6 bases). V was pared by 4 bases and J by 3 bases, with 9 bases between. The CDR3 covers 13 residues. The germline V gene encodes CDR1 SGHTA and CDR2 FQGNSA. The CDR3 region is CASSSGTHYGYTF. The CDR3 DNA reads as TGTGCCAGCAGCTCCGGGACACACTATGGCTACACCTTC.

This rearrangement joins TRBV5-5 to TRBJ1-1; possibly TRBD1 for D (5 bases). The CDR3 loop spans 14 amino acids. In germline, CDR1 is SGHKS, CDR2 YYEKEE (reference sequence). V was clipped by 1 base and J by 1 base, with 8 bases between them. CDR3 DNA: TGTGCCAGCAGCTTGTATACAGGGAACACTGAAGCTTTCTTT. It translates to CASSLYTGNTEAFF.

The chain joins TRBV29-1 to TRBJ1-1; 9 nucleotides agree with TRBD1. Germline CDR1 and CDR2: SQVTM and ANQGSEA. The J segment lost 3 bases and the V segment lost 7 bases, leaving 0 bases of the junction unmatched. CDR3 size: 11 residues. Here the CDR3 reads CSGDRDTEAFF. The CDR3 DNA sequence: TGCAGCGGGGACAGGGACACTGAAGCTTTCTTT.

This clone has just a few counts. The J gene is TRBJ1-1, the V gene TRBV3-1 (or the pseudogene TRBV3-2); weak D call: TRBD1 (6 bases). Germline lookup yields CDR1 LGHDT and CDR2 YNNKEL (reference sequence). This CDR3 is built from 13 residues. V lost 1 base, J lost 10 bases, and 13 bases lay in between. CDR3 nucleotides: TGTGCCAGCAGCCAAGCAGGGGTCGGATCAGCTTTCTTT. It encodes CASSQAGVGSAFF.

V is TRBV7-3 and J is TRBJ2-3; TRBD2 might be the D (6 bases). V was cut by 3 bases and J by 1 base, with 8 bases left in between. The CDR3 runs to 14 residues. Germline-derived CDR1 and CDR2 are SGHTA and FQGTGA. The CDR3 is CASSLRDRTDTQYF. For the CDR3, the DNA is TGTGCCAGCAGCTTGCGGGACCGCACAGATACGCAGTATTTT.

The chain has TRBV4-1 and TRBJ2-2, with 8 bases fitting TRBD2. Trimming took 0 bases from V and 9 from J; bases not matched to a gene: 15. Germline V gene lookup returns CDR1 MGHRA and CDR2 YSYEKL. The CDR3 runs 18 residues. The CDR3 is CASSQERAVVAGRRELFF. The CDR3, as DNA: TGCGCCAGCAGCCAAGAGAGGGCTGTGGTAGCGGGGCGTCGGGAGCTGTTTTTT.

The V gene is TRBV19, the J gene TRBJ2-3; tentatively, D is TRBD2 (6 bases). V was clipped by 8 bases and J by 2 bases, with 11 bases between them. Germline values: CDR1 LNHDA, CDR2 SQIVND (reference sequence). This CDR3 region has 13 residues. This chain's CDR3 is CASEEGNTDTQYF. The CDR3 coding sequence is TGTGCCAGTGAGGAGGGTAACACAGATACGCAGTATTTT.

The chain joins TRBV20-1 to TRBJ1-1; no clear D gene. The V gene's germline CDR1 is DFQATT and CDR2 SNEGSKA (reference sequence). V was cut by 1 base and J by 8 bases, with 8 bases left in between. The CDR3 spans 11 residues. CDR3 in amino acids: CSARGPGEAFF. CDR3 in DNA: TGCAGTGCTAGAGGCCCCGGGGAAGCTTTCTTT.

The chain employs TRBV5-4 and TRBJ1-4; tentatively, D is TRBD1 (6 bases). The V and J ends lost 4 bases and 5 bases respectively, with 15 bases between them. The CDR3 covers 15 residues. The germline V gene encodes CDR1 SGHNT and CDR2 YYREEE (reference sequence). The CDR3 DNA reads as TGTGCCAGCAGCCCCGAGGGGGTACCGAATGAAAAACTGTTTTTT. This encodes CASSPEGVPNEKLFF. The entire variable domain, with the rest obtained from reference TRBV5-4 and TRBJ1-4, is as follows: ETGVTQSPTHLIKTRGQQVTLRCSSQSGHNTVSWYQQALGQGPQFIFQYYREEENGRGNFPPRFSGLQFPNYSSELNVNALELDDSALYLCASSPEGVPNEKLFFGSGTQLSVL.

The chain carries TRBV28 and TRBJ2-2; TRBD2 is a possible D gene (5 bases). Trimming left V 5 bases short and J 3 bases short, with 10 bases between. The CDR3 consists of 14 residues. CDR1 MDHEN and CDR2 SYDVKM come from the germline V gene. CDR3 bases: TGTGCCAGCAGTCCTACGAGGGACACCGGGGAGCTGTTTTTT. Protein: CASSPTRDTGELFF.

V usage is TRBV4-1 and J usage is TRBJ2-3; D uncertain. The CDR3 runs to 14 residues. Trimming left V 4 bases short and J 4 bases short, with 12 bases between. CDR1 and CDR2 (germline): MGHRA, YSYEKL. The CDR3 nucleotides are TGCGCCAGCAGCCGTCCCCAAGCCCCAGATACGCAGTATTTT. Translating it yields CASSRPQAPDTQYF.